Listed here are 21 T cell receptor beta chains from one sample, sequenced in a study of T-cell memory formation after mild COVID-19. TCRdb ran MiXCR on the 5' RACE reads and lists one entry per CDR3 protein. The sample has roughly 300,000 distinct CDR3 sequences, roughly 13% seen once. Sequenced input: PBMCs or a T cell subset sorted from them (not recorded which). Receptor source: a man between 18 and 35 years old who had mild COVID-19 (a few samples of this study predate the infection). Cell type and time point are not known.

Ten or more counts support this clonotype. This chain uses TRBV29-1 with TRBJ2-7; D is perhaps TRBD1 or TRBD2 (5 bases each). This CDR3 has 11 residues. The germline V and J ends were trimmed by 4 bases and 6 bases, with 10 bases remaining between them. Germline V gene sequence: CDR1 SQVTM, CDR2 ANQGSEA. The chain's CDR3 is CSVASGAEQYF. As DNA, the CDR3 is TGCAGCGTTGCCTCCGGGGCCGAGCAGTACTTC.

This clonotype was observed a few times. The chain is built from TRBV7-6 and TRBJ1-6, with D unresolved. Germline lookup yields CDR1 SGHVS and CDR2 FNYEAQ. This CDR3 is 14 amino acids long. Trimming removed 2 bases from V and 8 bases from J, with 10 bases in between. CDR3 sequence: CASSLRRFDSPLHF. The CDR3 bases are TGTGCCAGCAGCTTAAGGAGGTTCGATTCACCCCTCCACTTT.

Only a few counts were recorded for this clonotype. This rearrangement joins TRBV6-2 or TRBV6-3 to TRBJ2-3; 7 bases are shared with TRBD2. Unmatched junction bases numbered 8, after V lost 5 bases and J lost 0 bases. The CDR3 has 16 residues. Germline assignment: CDR1 MNHEY and CDR2 SVGEGT. CDR3 in amino acids: CASSHPGTTSTDTQYF. The CDR3 nucleotides are TGTGCCAGCAGTCACCCCGGGACTACGAGCACAGATACGCAGTATTTT.

This clonotype occurred many times. The chain employs TRBV5-1 and TRBJ1-2, with TRBD1 matching 7 bases. Germline-derived CDR1 and CDR2 are SGHRS and YFSETQ. The ends lost 3 bases at V and 4 bases at J; junction bases unmatched: 12. The CDR3 contains 16 residues. The CDR3: CASSSETGFLGYGYTF. CDR3 nucleotide sequence: TGCGCCAGCAGCTCAGAGACAGGGTTTCTTGGCTATGGCTACACCTTC.

This clonotype appeared a few times. The chain recombines TRBV5-1 with TRBJ1-2; 8 bases line up with TRBD1. This CDR3 spans 12 amino acids. Germline CDR1 reads SGHRS; CDR2 reads YFSETQ. J lost 9 bases, V lost 4 bases, and 5 bases had no gene match. The CDR3 DNA reads TGCGCCAGCAGCATCCAGGGGGCGAGCTACACCTTC. It is translated as CASSIQGASYTF. Full variable domain (remainder filled in from reference TRBV5-1 and TRBJ1-2): KAGVTQTPRYLIKTRGQQVTLSCSPISGHRSVSWYQQTPGQGLQFLFEYFSETQRNKGNFPGRFSGRQFSNSRSEMNVSTLELGDSALYLCASSIQGASYTFGSGTRLTVV.

This clonotype was observed a few times. The chain links TRBV7-9 to TRBJ2-5; 11 nucleotides align to TRBD1. Germline V gives CDR1 SEHNR, CDR2 FQNEAQ (reference sequence). The ends lost 5 bases at V and 2 bases at J; junction bases unmatched: 13. The CDR3 runs 18 residues. CDR3 nucleotide sequence: TGTGCCAGCAGCCATAGGCGGCACCGGGACAGGGGGCAAGAGACCCAGTACTTC. Residues: CASSHRRHRDRGQETQYF.

The chain joins TRBV29-1 to TRBJ2-2, with D possibly TRBD2 on 5 matching bases. V gave up 4 bases and J gave up 3 bases, with 12 bases separating them. Germline lookup yields CDR1 SQVTM and CDR2 ANQGSEA. The CDR3 loop spans 14 amino acids. The CDR3, as DNA: TGCAGCGTTGGAGGGCAGGACTACACCGGGGAGCTGTTTTTT. Protein product: CSVGGQDYTGELFF.

This clonotype appeared a few times. The chain recombines TRBV9 with TRBJ1-6, with D perhaps matching TRBD1 (6 bases). In germline, CDR1 is SGDLS, CDR2 YYNGEE. The V gene lost 2 bases and the J gene lost 9 bases, with 12 bases spanning the gap. The CDR3 is made up of 14 amino acids. The CDR3 protein is CASSVTGWSSPLHF. CDR3 bases: TGTGCCAGCAGCGTGACAGGCTGGAGTTCACCCCTCCACTTT.

The chain links TRBV19 to TRBJ2-3; tentative D call: TRBD2 (6 bases). Trimming removed 4 bases from V and 7 bases from J, with 12 bases in between. Per the germline V gene, CDR1 is LNHDA and CDR2 is SQIVND (reference sequence). The CDR3 is made up of 13 amino acids. The CDR3 nucleotides read TGTGCCAGTAGTACGGAGACTAGGCATACGCAGTATTTT. Protein: CASSTETRHTQYF.

This clonotype has ten or more counts. The chain couples TRBV2 to TRBJ2-3; D may correspond to TRBD1 or TRBD2 (5 bases each). Germline V gene sequence: CDR1 SNHLY, CDR2 FYNNEI. V gave up 6 bases and J gave up 1 base, with 11 bases separating them. CDR3 size: 14 residues. The CDR3 DNA reads as TGTGCCAGCAGCCGACAGAGGGGCACAGATACGCAGTATTTT. This gives the protein CASSRQRGTDTQYF.

This clonotype has a count of ten or more. The rearrangement uses TRBV3-1 and TRBJ1-5; D gene unclear. Per germline, CDR1 LGHDT and CDR2 YNNKEL (reference sequence). V was shortened by 3 bases and J by 5 bases, with 11 bases between the two germline ends. The CDR3 totals 14 residues. DNA for the CDR3: TGTGCCAGCAGCCATAGAATGGTGGATCAGCCCCAGCATTTT. This translates into CASSHRMVDQPQHF.

This clonotype was counted ten times or more. The J gene is TRBJ2-2, the V gene TRBV7-9; D not certain. Between the trimmed V and J ends, which lost 4 bases and 5 bases, there was a span of 5 bases. The germline V gene encodes CDR1 SEHNR and CDR2 FQNEAQ (reference sequence). CDR3 length: 12 amino acids. This CDR3 reads CASSSPTGELFF. The CDR3 DNA sequence: TGTGCCAGCAGCTCACCGACCGGGGAGCTGTTTTTT.

J is TRBJ2-3 and V is TRBV5-5, with D possibly matching TRBD1 (6 bases). The V gene lost 1 base and the J gene lost 2 bases, with 20 bases spanning the gap. The CDR3 has 18 residues. CDR1 is SGHKS and CDR2 is YYEKEE in the germline V gene (reference sequence). The CDR3 DNA follows: TGTGCCAGCAGCTTGCCCGCTTTTTGGACAGTCTACACAGATACGCAGTATTTT. This sequence encodes CASSLPAFWTVYTDTQYF.

This clonotype was observed many times. The V gene is TRBV7-3, the J gene TRBJ1-1; possible D gene TRBD1, 6 bases. The V gene's germline CDR1 is SGHTA and CDR2 FQGTGA. The CDR3 has 16 amino acids. The ends were cut back, 0 bases at V and 0 bases at J, with 11 bases in the middle. CDR3 protein: CASSLTGAILNTEAFF. Here the CDR3 DNA reads TGTGCCAGCAGCTTAACGGGGGCTATTTTGAACACTGAAGCTTTCTTT.

This clonotype was seen ten or more times. The chain's CDR3 is CASSQNRDLNQETQYF. The CDR3 DNA is TGCGCCAGCAGCCAAAACCGGGACTTAAATCAAGAGACCCAGTACTTC. J is TRBJ2-5 and V is TRBV4-1; possibly TRBD2 for D (6 bases). The V end lost 2 bases, the J end lost 2 bases, and 15 bases lay between the germline ends. Germline CDR1 and CDR2: MGHRA and YSYEKL. The CDR3 loop spans 16 amino acids.

V and J are TRBV28 and TRBJ1-6, with 7 bases that match TRBD1. The CDR3 is 18 amino acids. Germline-derived CDR1 and CDR2 are MDHEN and SYDVKM. V shed 5 bases, J shed 14 bases, and the junction held 24 bases outside the gene matches. The CDR3, as DNA: TGTGCCAGCAGTACCACCGGGACAGTTGCTGGGCCAAGGGCGTCCCTCCACTTT. Its translation: CASSTTGTVAGPRASLHF. The complete variable domain, with remaining parts taken from reference TRBV28 and TRBJ1-6, reads DVKVTQSSRYLVKRTGEKVFLECVQDMDHENMFWYRQDPGLGLRLIYFSYDVKMKEKGDIPEGYSVSREKKERFSLILESASTNQTSMYLCASSTTGTVAGPRASLHFGNGTRLTVT.

This clonotype was seen ten or more times. The CDR3 DNA reads TGCGCCAGCAGCGAACAGGGACCCAGCTCCTACAATGAGCAGTTCTTC. Protein sequence: CASSEQGPSSYNEQFF. V and J are TRBV5-1 and TRBJ2-1; maybe TRBD1 (6 bases). Trimming cost V 4 bases and J 0 bases, with 14 bases left between them. The CDR3 covers 16 residues. Germline lookup yields CDR1 SGHRS and CDR2 YFSETQ.

V is TRBV6-2 or TRBV6-3 and J is TRBJ1-5; a possible D gene is TRBD1 (5 bases). V was trimmed by 0 bases and J by 2 bases, leaving 17 bases between them. This CDR3 contains 18 residues. Germline V gene lookup returns CDR1 MNHEY and CDR2 SVGEGT. The CDR3 DNA reads TGTGCCAGCAGTTACTCGACCGGGGCCGCGGATGGCAATCAGCCCCAGCATTTT. It is translated as CASSYSTGAADGNQPQHF.

V and J are TRBV3-1 and TRBJ1-2, with no clear D. Germline CDR1 is LGHDT and CDR2 is YNNKEL (reference sequence). The CDR3 length is 12 residues. With 4 bases removed from V and 7 bases from J, the gap between germline ends came to 10 bases. CDR3 region: CASSRGIGGYTF. DNA for the CDR3: TGTGCCAGCAGCCGTGGAATTGGTGGCTACACCTTC. The entire variable domain, with the rest obtained from reference TRBV3-1 and TRBJ1-2, is as follows: DTAVSQTPKYLVTQMGNDKSIKCEQNLGHDTMYWYKQDSKKFLKIMFSYNNKELIINETVPNRFSPKSPDKAHLNLHINSLELGDSAVYFCASSRGIGGYTFGSGTRLTVV.

The rearrangement links TRBV7-3 to TRBJ2-5; D remains ambiguous. The germline gives CDR1 SGHTA, CDR2 FQGTGA. This CDR3 has 13 residues. The ends were cut back, 0 bases at V and 1 base at J, with 3 bases in the middle. CDR3 sequence: CASSLTRQETQYF. The DNA of the CDR3 is TGTGCCAGCAGCTTAACTCGCCAAGAGACCCAGTACTTC.

There are many counts of this clonotype. V usage is TRBV4-1 and J usage is TRBJ2-7, with D perhaps matching TRBD1 (5 bases). CDR1 MGHRA and CDR2 YSYEKL come from the germline V gene. The CDR3 length is 15 residues. The V gene lost 0 bases and the J gene lost 0 bases, with 9 bases spanning the gap. CDR3 amino acids: CASSQDSRVSYEQYF. The CDR3 DNA reads TGCGCCAGCAGCCAAGATTCCAGGGTCTCCTACGAGCAGTACTTC.